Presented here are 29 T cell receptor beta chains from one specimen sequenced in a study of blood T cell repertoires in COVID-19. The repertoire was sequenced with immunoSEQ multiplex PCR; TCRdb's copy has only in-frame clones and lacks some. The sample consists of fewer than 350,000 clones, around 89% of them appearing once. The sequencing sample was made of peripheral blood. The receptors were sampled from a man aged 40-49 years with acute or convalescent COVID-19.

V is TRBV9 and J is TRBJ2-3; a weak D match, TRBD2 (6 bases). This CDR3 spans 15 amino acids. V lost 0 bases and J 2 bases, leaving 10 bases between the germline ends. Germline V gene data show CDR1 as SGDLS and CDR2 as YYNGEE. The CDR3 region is CASSVAGGNTDTQYF. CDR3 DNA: TGTGCCAGCAGCGTAGCTGGGGGGAACACAGATACGCAGTATTTT.

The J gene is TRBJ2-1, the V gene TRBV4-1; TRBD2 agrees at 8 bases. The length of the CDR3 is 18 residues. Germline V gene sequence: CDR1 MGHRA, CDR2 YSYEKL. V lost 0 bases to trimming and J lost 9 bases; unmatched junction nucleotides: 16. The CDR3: CASSQDSLISGERGEQFF. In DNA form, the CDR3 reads TGCGCCAGCAGCCAAGATTCCTTAATTAGCGGGGAGAGGGGTGAGCAGTTCTTC.

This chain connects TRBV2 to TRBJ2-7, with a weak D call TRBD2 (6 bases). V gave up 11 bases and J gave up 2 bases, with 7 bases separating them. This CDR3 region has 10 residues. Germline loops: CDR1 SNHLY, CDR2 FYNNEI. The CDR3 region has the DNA TGTGCCTCGGGGGCCTACGAGCAGTACTTC. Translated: CASGAYEQYF.

CDR3: CASGVNYEQYF. The CDR3 DNA reads as TGTGCCAGTGGAGTTAACTACGAGCAGTACTTC. This chain connects TRBV2 to TRBJ2-7; D unclear. This CDR3 comprises 11 residues. Germline V gene data show CDR1 as SNHLY and CDR2 as FYNNEI. Between the trimmed V and J ends, which lost 9 bases and 3 bases, there was a span of 9 bases. Full variable domain (outside the CDR3, taken from reference TRBV2 and TRBJ2-7): EPEVTQTPSHQVTQMGQEVILRCVPISNHLYFYWYRQILGQKVEFLVSFYNNEISEKSEIFDDQFSVERPDGSNFTLKIRSTKLEDSAMYFCASGVNYEQYFGPGTRLTVT.

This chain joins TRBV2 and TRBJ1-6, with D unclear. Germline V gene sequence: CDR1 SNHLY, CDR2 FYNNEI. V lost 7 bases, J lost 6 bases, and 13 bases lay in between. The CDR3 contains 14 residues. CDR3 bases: TGTGCCAGCAAGAGAGGCTTGATTAATTCACCCCTCCACTTT. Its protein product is CASKRGLINSPLHF.

The CDR3 spells CASSREIGSAYEQYF. CDR3 DNA: TGCGCCAGCAGCCGGGAGATCGGGAGCGCCTACGAGCAGTACTTC. The J gene is TRBJ2-7, the V gene TRBV5-1, with TRBD2 as a possible D gene (6 bases). Germline V CDR1 and CDR2: SGHRS, YFSETQ. The CDR3 runs 15 residues. V lost 4 bases to trimming and J lost 2 bases, with 16 bases between them.

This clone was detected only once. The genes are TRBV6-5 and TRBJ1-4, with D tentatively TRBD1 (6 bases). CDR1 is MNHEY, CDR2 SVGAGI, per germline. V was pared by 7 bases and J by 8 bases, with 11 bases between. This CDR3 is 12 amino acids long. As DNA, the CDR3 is TGTGCCAGCATAGGAACAGGGGAAAAACTGTTTTTT. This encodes CASIGTGEKLFF.

This chain's CDR3 is CASIGVTGSGNTIYF. The CDR3 nucleotides are TGTGCCAGTATTGGAGTAACGGGCTCTGGAAACACCATATATTTT. J is TRBJ1-3 and V is TRBV19; D is unclear. This CDR3 region has 15 residues. The V gene's germline CDR1 is LNHDA and CDR2 SQIVND (reference sequence). The V gene lost 7 bases and the J gene lost 0 bases, with 13 bases spanning the gap.

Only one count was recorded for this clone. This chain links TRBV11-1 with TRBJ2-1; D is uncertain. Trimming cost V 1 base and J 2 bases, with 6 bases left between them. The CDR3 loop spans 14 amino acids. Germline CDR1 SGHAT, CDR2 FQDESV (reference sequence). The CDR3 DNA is TGTGCCAGCAGCTTAGGAAGCCCCTACAATGAGCAGTTCTTC. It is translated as CASSLGSPYNEQFF.

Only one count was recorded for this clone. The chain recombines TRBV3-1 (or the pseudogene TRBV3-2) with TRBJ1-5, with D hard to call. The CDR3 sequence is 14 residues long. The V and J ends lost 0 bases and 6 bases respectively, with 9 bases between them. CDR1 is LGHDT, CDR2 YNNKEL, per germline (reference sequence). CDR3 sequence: CASSQEGRSQPQHF. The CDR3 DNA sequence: TGTGCCAGCAGCCAAGAGGGTAGGAGTCAGCCCCAGCATTTT.

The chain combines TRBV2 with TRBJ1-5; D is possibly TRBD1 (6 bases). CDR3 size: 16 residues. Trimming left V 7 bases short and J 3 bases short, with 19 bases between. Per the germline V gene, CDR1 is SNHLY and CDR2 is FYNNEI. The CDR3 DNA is TGTGCCAGCAACCCCGGGCGGGGGGCCCACAATCAGCCCCAGCATTTT. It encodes CASNPGRGAHNQPQHF.

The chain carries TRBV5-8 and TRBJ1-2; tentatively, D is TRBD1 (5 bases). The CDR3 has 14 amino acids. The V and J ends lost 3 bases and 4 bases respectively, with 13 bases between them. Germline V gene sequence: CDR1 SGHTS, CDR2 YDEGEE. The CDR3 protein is CASSWPGGGYGYTF. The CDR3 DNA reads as TGTGCCAGCAGCTGGCCTGGGGGGGGCTATGGCTACACCTTC.

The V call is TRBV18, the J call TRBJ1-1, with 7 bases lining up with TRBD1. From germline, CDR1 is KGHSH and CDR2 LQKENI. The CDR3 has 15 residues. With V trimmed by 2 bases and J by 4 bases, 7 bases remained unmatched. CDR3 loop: CASSPSTGLGTEAFF. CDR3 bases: TGTGCCAGCTCACCATCGACAGGGTTGGGCACTGAAGCTTTCTTT.

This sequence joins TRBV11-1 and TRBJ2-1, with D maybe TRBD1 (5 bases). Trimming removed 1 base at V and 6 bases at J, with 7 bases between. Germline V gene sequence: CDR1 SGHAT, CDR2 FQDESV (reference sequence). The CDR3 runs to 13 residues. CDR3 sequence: CASSLDRSNEQFF. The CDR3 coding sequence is TGTGCCAGCAGCTTAGACAGGAGCAATGAGCAGTTCTTC.

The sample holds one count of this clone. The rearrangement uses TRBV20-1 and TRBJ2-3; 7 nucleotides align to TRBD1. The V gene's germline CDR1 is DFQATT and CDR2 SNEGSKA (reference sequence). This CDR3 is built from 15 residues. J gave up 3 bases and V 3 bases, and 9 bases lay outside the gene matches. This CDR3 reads CSASARQGATDTQYF. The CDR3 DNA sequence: TGCAGTGCTAGTGCTAGACAGGGTGCGACAGATACGCAGTATTTT.

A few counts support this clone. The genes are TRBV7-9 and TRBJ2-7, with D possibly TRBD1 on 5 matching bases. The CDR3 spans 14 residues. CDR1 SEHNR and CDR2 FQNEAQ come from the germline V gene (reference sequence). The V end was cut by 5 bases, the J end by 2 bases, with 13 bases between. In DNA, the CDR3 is TGTGCCAGCAGCGCCCGACAGCAACCCTACGAGCAGTACTTC. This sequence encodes CASSARQQPYEQYF.

The CDR3 bases are TGTGCCAGCAGTGGTACCCGCACCTTTAGCTCCTACGAGCAGTACTTC. Its protein product is CASSGTRTFSSYEQYF. This chain connects TRBV6-1 to TRBJ2-7; D call uncertain. CDR1 and CDR2 from the germline V gene are MNHNS and SASEGT. This CDR3 region has 16 residues. V dropped 4 bases and J dropped 0 bases, with 16 bases sitting between them.

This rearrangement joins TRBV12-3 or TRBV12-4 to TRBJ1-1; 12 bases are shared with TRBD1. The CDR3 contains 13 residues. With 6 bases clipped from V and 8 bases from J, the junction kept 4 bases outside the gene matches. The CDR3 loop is CASRGQGAQEAFF. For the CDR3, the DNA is TGTGCCAGCAGGGGACAGGGGGCCCAGGAAGCTTTCTTT.

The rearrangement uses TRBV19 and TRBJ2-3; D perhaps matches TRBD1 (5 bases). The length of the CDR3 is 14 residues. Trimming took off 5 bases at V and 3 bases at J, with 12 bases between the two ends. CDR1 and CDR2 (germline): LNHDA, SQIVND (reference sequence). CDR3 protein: CASSPGWSTDTQYF. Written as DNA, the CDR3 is TGTGCCAGTAGTCCAGGGTGGTCAACAGATACGCAGTATTTT.

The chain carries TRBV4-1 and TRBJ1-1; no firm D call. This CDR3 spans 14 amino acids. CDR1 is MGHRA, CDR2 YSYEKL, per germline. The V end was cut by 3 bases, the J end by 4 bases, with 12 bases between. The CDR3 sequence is CASSQVFERTEAFF. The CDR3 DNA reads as TGCGCCAGCAGCCAGGTCTTCGAGCGCACTGAAGCTTTCTTT.

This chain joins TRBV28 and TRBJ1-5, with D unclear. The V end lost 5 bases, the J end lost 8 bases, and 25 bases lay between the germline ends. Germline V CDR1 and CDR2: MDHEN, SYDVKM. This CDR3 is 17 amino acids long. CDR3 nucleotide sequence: TGTGCCAGCAGTCTACCAATAAGCGCCCTGGCGGTTGAGCCCCAGCATTTT. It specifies CASSLPISALAVEPQHF.

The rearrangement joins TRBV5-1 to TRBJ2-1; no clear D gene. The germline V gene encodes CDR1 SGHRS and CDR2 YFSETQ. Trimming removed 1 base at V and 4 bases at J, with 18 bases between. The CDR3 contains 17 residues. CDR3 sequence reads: CASSLWALTSEYNEQFF. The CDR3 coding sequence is TGCGCCAGCAGCTTGTGGGCCCTGACCTCCGAGTACAATGAGCAGTTCTTC.

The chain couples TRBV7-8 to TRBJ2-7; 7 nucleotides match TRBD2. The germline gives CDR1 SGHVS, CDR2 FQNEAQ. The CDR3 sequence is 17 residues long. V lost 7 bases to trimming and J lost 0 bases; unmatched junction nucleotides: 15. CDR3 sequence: CASTPKTGGTYSYEQYF. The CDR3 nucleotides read TGTGCCAGCACCCCTAAGACGGGGGGAACCTACTCCTACGAGCAGTACTTC.

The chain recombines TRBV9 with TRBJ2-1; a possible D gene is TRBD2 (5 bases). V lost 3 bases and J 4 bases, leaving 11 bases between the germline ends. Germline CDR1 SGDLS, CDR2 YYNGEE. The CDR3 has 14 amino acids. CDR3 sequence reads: CASSAPWRYNEQFF. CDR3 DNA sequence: TGTGCCAGCAGCGCACCTTGGAGGTACAATGAGCAGTTCTTC.

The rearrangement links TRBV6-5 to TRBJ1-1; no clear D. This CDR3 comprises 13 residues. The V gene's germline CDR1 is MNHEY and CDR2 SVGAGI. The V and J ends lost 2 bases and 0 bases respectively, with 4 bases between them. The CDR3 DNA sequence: TGTGCCAGCAGTTACGCGGTGAACACTGAAGCTTTCTTT. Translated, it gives CASSYAVNTEAFF.

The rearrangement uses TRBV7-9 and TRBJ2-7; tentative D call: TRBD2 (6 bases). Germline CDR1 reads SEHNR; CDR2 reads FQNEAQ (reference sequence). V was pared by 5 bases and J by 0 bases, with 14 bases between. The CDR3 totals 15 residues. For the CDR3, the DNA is TGTGCCAGCAGCGCCGGGACTTCGAGCTCCTACGAGCAGTACTTC. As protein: CASSAGTSSSYEQYF.

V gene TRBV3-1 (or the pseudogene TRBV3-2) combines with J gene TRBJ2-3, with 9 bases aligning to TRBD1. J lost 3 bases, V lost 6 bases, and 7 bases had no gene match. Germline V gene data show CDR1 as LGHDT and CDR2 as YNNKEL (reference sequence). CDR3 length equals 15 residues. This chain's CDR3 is CASRIQGAGTDTQYF. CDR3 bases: TGTGCCAGCAGGATACAGGGGGCAGGGACAGATACGCAGTATTTT.

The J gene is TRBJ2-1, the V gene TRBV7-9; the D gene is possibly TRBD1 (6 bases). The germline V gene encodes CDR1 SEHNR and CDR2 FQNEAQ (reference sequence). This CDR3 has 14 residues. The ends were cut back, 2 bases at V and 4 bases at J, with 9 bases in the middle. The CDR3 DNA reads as TGTGCCAGCAGCTTATTTCAGGGGTACAATGAGCAGTTCTTC. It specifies CASSLFQGYNEQFF. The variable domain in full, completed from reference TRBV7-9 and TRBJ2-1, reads DTGVSQNPRHKITKRGQNVTFRCDPISEHNRLYWYRQTLGQGPEFLTYFQNEAQLEKSRLLSDRFSAERPKGSFSTLEIQRTEQGDSAMYLCASSLFQGYNEQFFGPGTRLTVL.

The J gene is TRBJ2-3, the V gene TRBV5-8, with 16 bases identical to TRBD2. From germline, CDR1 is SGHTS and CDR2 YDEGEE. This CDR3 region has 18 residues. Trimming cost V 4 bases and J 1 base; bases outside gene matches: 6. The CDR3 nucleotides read TGTGCCAGCAGCCTCGGGACTAGCGGGGGGGCAGGCACAGATACGCAGTATTTT. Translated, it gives CASSLGTSGGAGTDTQYF. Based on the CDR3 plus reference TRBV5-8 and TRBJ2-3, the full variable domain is EAGVTQSPTHLIKTRGQQATLRCSPISGHTSVYWYQQALGLGLQFLLWYDEGEERNRGNFPPRFSGRQFPNYSSELNVNALELEDSALYLCASSLGTSGGAGTDTQYFGPGTRLTVL.